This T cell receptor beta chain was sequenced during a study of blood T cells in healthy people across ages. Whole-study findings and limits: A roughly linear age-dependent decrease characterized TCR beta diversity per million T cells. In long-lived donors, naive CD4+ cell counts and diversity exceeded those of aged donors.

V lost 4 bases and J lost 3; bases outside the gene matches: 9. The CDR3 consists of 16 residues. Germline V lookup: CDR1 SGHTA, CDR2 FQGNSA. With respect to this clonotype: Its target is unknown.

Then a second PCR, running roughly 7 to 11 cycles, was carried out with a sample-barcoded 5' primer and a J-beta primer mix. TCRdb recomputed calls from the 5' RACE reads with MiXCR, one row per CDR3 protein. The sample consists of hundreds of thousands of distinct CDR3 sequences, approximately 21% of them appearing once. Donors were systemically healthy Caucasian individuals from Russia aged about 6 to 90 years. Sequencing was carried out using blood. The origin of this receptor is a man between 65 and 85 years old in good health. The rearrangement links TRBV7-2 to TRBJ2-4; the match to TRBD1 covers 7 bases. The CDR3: CASSSLQGIGKNIQYF. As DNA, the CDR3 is TGTGCCAGCAGCTCATTACAGGGGATTGGCAAAAACATTCAGTACTTC.